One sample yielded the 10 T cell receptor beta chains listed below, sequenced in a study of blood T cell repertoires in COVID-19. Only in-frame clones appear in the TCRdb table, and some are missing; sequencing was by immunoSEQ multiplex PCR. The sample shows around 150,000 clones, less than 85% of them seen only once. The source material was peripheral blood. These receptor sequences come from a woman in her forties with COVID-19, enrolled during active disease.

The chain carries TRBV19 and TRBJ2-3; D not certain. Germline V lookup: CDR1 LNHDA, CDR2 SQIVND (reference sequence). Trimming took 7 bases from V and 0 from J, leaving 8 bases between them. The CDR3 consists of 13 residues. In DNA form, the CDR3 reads TGTGCCAGTACAGGCTCTAGCACAGATACGCAGTATTTT. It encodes CASTGSSTDTQYF.

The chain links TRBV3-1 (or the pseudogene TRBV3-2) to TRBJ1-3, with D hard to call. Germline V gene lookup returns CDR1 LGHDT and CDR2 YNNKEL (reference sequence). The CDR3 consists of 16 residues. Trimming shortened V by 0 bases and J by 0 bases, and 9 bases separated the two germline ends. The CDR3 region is CASSQDPRGSGNTIYF. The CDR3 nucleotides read TGTGCCAGCAGCCAAGATCCGCGCGGCTCTGGAAACACCATATATTTT.

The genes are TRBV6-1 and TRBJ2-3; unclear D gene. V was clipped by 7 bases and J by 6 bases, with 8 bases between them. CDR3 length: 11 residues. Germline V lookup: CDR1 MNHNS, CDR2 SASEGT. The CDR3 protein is CASTSRDTQYF. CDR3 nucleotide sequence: TGTGCCAGCACTTCTCGGGATACGCAGTATTTT.

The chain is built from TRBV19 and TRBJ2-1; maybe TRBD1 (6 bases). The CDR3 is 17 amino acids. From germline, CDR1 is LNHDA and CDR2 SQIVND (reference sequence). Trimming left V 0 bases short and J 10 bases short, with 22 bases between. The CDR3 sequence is CASSIEGQNWRNFEQFF. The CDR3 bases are TGTGCCAGTAGTATAGAAGGACAGAACTGGCGTAACTTCGAGCAGTTCTTC.

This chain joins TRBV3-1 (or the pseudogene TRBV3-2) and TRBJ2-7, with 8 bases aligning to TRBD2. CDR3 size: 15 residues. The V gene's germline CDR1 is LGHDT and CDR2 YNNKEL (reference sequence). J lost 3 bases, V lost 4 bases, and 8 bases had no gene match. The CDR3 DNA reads TGTGCCAGCAGCCCCGGGGTTAGCGGGAACTACGAGCAGTACTTC. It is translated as CASSPGVSGNYEQYF.

The CDR3 sequence: CAWSASSRQPQHF. CDR3 in DNA: TGTGCCTGGAGTGCGTCAAGCAGGCAGCCCCAGCATTTT. The rearrangement joins TRBV30 to TRBJ1-5; D remains ambiguous. Germline CDR1 reads GTSNPN; CDR2 reads SVGIG (reference sequence). V was trimmed by 1 base and J by 7 bases, leaving 11 bases between them. The CDR3 consists of 13 residues.

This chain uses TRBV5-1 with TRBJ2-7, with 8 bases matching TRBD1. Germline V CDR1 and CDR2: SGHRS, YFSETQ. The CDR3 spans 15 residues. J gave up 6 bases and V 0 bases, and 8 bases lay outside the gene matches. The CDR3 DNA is TGCGCCAGCAGCTTGGGACAGGGGACCAGGGGCGAGCAGTACTTC. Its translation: CASSLGQGTRGEQYF.

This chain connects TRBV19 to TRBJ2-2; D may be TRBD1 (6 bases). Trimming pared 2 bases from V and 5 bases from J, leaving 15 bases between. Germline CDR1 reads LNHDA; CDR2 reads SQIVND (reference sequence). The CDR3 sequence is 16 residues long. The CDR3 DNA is TGTGCCAGTAGTATATTTGCAGGGGCCGGGACCGGGGAGCTGTTTTTT. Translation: CASSIFAGAGTGELFF. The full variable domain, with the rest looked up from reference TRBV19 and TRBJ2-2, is DGGITQSPKYLFRKEGQNVTLSCEQNLNHDAMYWYRQDPGQGLRLIYYSQIVNDFQKGDIAEGYSVSREKKESFPLTVTSAQKNPTAFYLCASSIFAGAGTGELFFGEGSRLTVL.

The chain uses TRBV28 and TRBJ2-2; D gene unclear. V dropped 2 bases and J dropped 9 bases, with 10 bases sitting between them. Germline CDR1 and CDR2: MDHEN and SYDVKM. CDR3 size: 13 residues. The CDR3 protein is CASSLLFPRELFF. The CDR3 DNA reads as TGTGCCAGCAGTTTACTCTTTCCCCGGGAGCTGTTTTTT.

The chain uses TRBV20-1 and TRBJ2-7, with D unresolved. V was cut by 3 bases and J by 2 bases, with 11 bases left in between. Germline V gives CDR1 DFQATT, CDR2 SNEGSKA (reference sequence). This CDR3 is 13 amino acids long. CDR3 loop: CSASLWPAYEQYF. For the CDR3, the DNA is TGCAGTGCTAGTCTGTGGCCCGCCTACGAGCAGTACTTC.